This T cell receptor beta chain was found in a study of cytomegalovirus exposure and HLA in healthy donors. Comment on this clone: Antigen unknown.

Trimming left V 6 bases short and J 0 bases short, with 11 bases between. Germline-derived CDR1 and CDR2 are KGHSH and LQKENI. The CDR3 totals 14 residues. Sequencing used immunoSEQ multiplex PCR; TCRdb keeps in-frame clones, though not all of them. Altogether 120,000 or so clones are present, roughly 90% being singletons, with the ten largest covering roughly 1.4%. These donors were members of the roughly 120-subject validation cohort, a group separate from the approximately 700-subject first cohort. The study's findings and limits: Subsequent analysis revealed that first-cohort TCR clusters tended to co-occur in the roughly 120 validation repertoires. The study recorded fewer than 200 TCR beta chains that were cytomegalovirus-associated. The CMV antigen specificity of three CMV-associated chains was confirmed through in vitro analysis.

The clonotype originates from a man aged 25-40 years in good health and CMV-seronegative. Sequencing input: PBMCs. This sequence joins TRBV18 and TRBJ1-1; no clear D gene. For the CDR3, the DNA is TGTGCCAGCTCCCTTTCTGAGATGAACACTGAAGCTTTCTTT. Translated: CASSLSEMNTEAFF. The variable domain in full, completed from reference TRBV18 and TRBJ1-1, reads NAGVMQNPRHLVRRRGQEARLRCSPMKGHSHVYWYRQLPEEGLKFMVYLQKENIIDESGMPKERFSAEFPKEGPSILRIQQVVRGDSAAYFCASSLSEMNTEAFFGQGTRLTVV.